This T cell receptor beta chain is drawn from a study of technical replicates of blood from a handful of donors. The junction had 4 bases not matched to a gene; V was cut back by 5 bases and J by 3 bases. CDR3 length equals 13 residues. In germline, CDR1 is SGHDN, CDR2 FVKESK. Profiled with immunoSEQ multiplex PCR; TCRdb holds only in-frame clones, not every one. This table has approximately 97,000 clones, 90% to 97% appearing once. This TCR was sampled from a human donor in good health. The sequenced sample was T cells isolated from PBMCs. V usage is TRBV14 and J usage is TRBJ2-7, with 7 bases that match TRBD1. The CDR3 reads CASSSWDSYEQYF. The CDR3 DNA reads as TGTGCCAGCAGCTCTTGGGACAGCTACGAGCAGTACTTC.